These 4 T cell receptor beta chains were all obtained from the same sample, sequenced in a study of cytotoxic CD8 clonotypes in ibrutinib-treated CLL. Sequenced by immunoSEQ multiplex PCR; TCRdb stores in-frame clones only, minus some. Of roughly 220,000 clones listed, 79% are singletons. The input for sequencing was PBMCs, taken after 12 months of ibrutinib treatment. The receptor set was obtained from a human donor with chronic lymphocytic leukemia.

A single count supports this clone. Other DNA sequences of this sample code for an identical CDR3. The chain recombines TRBV5-1 with TRBJ2-7, with D hard to call. V lost 1 base, J lost 3 bases, and 5 bases lay in between. The V gene's germline CDR1 is SGHRS and CDR2 YFSETQ. CDR3 length: 12 residues. CDR3 coding DNA: TGCGCCAGCAGCTTGCGAGGCTACGAGCAGTACTTC. This gives the protein CASSLRGYEQYF. Based on the CDR3 plus reference TRBV5-1 and TRBJ2-7, the full variable domain is KAGVTQTPRYLIKTRGQQVTLSCSPISGHRSVSWYQQTPGQGLQFLFEYFSETQRNKGNFPGRFSGRQFSNSRSEMNVSTLELGDSALYLCASSLRGYEQYFGPGTRLTVT.

The chain combines TRBV27 with TRBJ1-1, with TRBD1 matching over 8 bases. Per the germline V gene, CDR1 is MNHEY and CDR2 is SMNVEV (reference sequence). V shed 5 bases, J shed 0 bases, and the junction held 2 bases outside the gene matches. This CDR3 spans 14 amino acids. The DNA for the CDR3 is TGTGCCAGCAGTGTGGACAGGGTGAACACTGAAGCTTTCTTT. Its protein product is CASSVDRVNTEAFF.

The V and J genes are TRBV2 and TRBJ1-3, with D hard to call. Germline CDR1 is SNHLY and CDR2 is FYNNEI. V shed 2 bases and J shed 0 bases, with 8 bases lying between them. This CDR3 has 15 amino acids. CDR3 in DNA: TGTGCCAGCAGTGAATGGGCCTCCTCTGGAAACACCATATATTTT. Its protein product is CASSEWASSGNTIYF.

V usage is TRBV5-4 and J usage is TRBJ2-1, with TRBD2 matching over 11 bases. The trim removed 2 bases at V and 6 bases at J, leaving 7 bases unmatched. The CDR3 is 16 amino acids. Germline V CDR1 and CDR2: SGHNT, YYREEE (reference sequence). CDR3 nucleotide sequence: TGTGCCAGCAGCTTAGCCCCTAGCGGGGGGATCAATGAGCAGTTCTTC. Its protein is CASSLAPSGGINEQFF.